This T cell receptor beta chain was obtained from a study of early T cells in non-severe SARS-CoV-2 infection. Individual cDNA molecules were tagged with unique molecular identifiers. TCRdb independently ran MiXCR on the 5' RACE reads; one entry per CDR3 protein. This sample has just under 65,000 distinct CDR3 sequences, with over 4.5% found just once. In this sample, this clonotype turned up a few times. Germline values: CDR1 SGDLS, CDR2 YYNGEE. CDR3 length equals 17 residues. V gave up 3 bases and J gave up 2 bases, with 18 bases separating them. This clonotype was sampled from an adult who was a healthcare worker with PCR-confirmed SARS-CoV-2 infection or an uninfected control (not recorded which). Sequencing used whole blood, obtained at baseline. The chain employs TRBV9 and TRBJ2-1; D is unclear. CDR3 residues: CASSARYEPGTYNEQFF. In DNA form, the CDR3 reads TGTGCCAGCAGCGCTCGATACGAACCGGGTACCTACAATGAGCAGTTCTTC.